The rows below give T cell receptor beta chains drawn from one sample of a study of CD8 T cells in ankylosing spondylitis. TCRdb recomputed calls from the 5' RACE reads with MiXCR, one row per CDR3 protein. The table has roughly 240,000 distinct CDR3 sequences, under 35% seen once. Sequencing was performed on blood, either unsorted or a sorted T cell fraction (not recorded which). Receptors were obtained from a male donor with ankylosing spondylitis or in good health (not recorded which). Each CDR3 is given with its conserved first and last residue. A D gene is named only where the DNA matches it firmly. Only part of the rows carry a size: once, few, many, or a class if the clone is expanded.

length	V	size	J	D	DNA	CDR3
15	TRBV20-1	-	TRBJ2-7	TRBD1	TGCAGTGCTAGAAAGTCCCGGGACAGGCCCTCGGAACAGTACTTC	CSARKSRDRPSEQYF
14	TRBV5-5	-	TRBJ2-1	-	TGTGCCAGCAGCCTGACGGGCACCGGGGATGAGCAGTTCTTC	CASSLTGTGDEQFF
15	TRBV3-1	-	TRBJ2-7	TRBD2	TGTGCCAGCAGCCAATCCAGCGGGGGGCAGCGGGAGCAGTACTTC	CASSQSSGGQREQYF
16	TRBV10-3	few	TRBJ1-5	TRBD1	TGTGCCACTTCCGCACGTTCAGGGGGCCAAAATCAGCCCCAGCATTTT	CATSARSGGQNQPQHF
13	TRBV20-1	many	TRBJ2-3	-	TGCAGTGCTGGCCGCGGGGCGACAGATACGCAGTATTTT	CSAGRGATDTQYF
16	TRBV25-1	-	TRBJ2-3	-	TGTGCCAGCAGTGAAGGATGGGACTCTAGCACAGATACGCAGTATTTT	CASSEGWDSSTDTQYF
14	TRBV5-1	-	TRBJ2-7	-	TGCGCCAGCAGCTTCGGTGGCAGGGACTACGAGCAGTACTTC	CASSFGGRDYEQYF
12	TRBV7-9	-	TRBJ1-1	-	TGTGGTTCCGGGGCCAGATCCACTGAAGCTTTCTTT	CGSGARSTEAFF
14	TRBV4-2	few	TRBJ2-3	-	TGTGCCAGCAGCCAAGATAGAACCACAGATACGCAGTATTTT	CASSQDRTTDTQYF
16	TRBV7-2	-	TRBJ2-7	TRBD2	TGTGCCAGCAGCTTTACCAAAGCGGGGGACGTCTACGAGCAGTACTTC	CASSFTKAGDVYEQYF
12	TRBV29-1	-	TRBJ2-5	-	TGCAGCGGCGGAGGGGTACAAGAGACCCAGTACTTC	CSGGGVQETQYF
13	TRBV29-1	-	TRBJ1-1	TRBD1	TGCAGCGTTGCACAGGGGATAAACACTGAAGCTTTCTTT	CSVAQGINTEAFF
13	TRBV29-1	few	TRBJ2-7	TRBD2	TGCAGCGTTGCGGGACTAGCCAGCTACGAGCAGTACTTC	CSVAGLASYEQYF
16	TRBV7-2	-	TRBJ2-2	TRBD2	TGTGCCAGCAGCCGACTACGACTAGCTAACACCGGGGAGCTGTTTTTT	CASSRLRLANTGELFF
14	TRBV27	-	TRBJ1-6	-	TGTGCCAGCAGCAAGGGACAATTTAATTCACCCCTCCACTTT	CASSKGQFNSPLHF
16	TRBV12-3/TRBV12-4	-	TRBJ2-6	-	TGTGCCAGCAGTTTTAGGCTGGGCTCTGGGGCCAACGTCCTGACTTTC	CASSFRLGSGANVLTF
14	TRBV12-3/TRBV12-4	-	TRBJ1-1	-	TGTGCCAGCAGCCCGGGGGCAGTCTACACTGAAGCTTTCTTT	CASSPGAVYTEAFF
15	TRBV6-4	-	TRBJ1-1	TRBD1	TGTGCCAGCAGTGAAACAGGGGGCGAGGTTGGGAAAGCTTTCTTT	CASSETGGEVGKAFF
15	TRBV30	-	TRBJ1-5	TRBD1	TGTGCCTGGAGTGTCGCGCAGGGGGAATCCCAGCCCCAGCATTTT	CAWSVAQGESQPQHF
13	TRBV12-3/TRBV12-4	-	TRBJ1-2	-	TGTGCCAGCAGTTTGGGGGGGCCCTATGGCTACACCTTC	CASSLGGPYGYTF
15	TRBV9	few	TRBJ2-1	TRBD1	TGTGCCAGCAGCCCGACAGGGGTTGACTACAATGAGCAGTTCTTC	CASSPTGVDYNEQFF
13	TRBV30	-	TRBJ2-4	-	TGTGCCTCAAAGGGGCCTGCCAAAAACATTCAGTACTTC	CASKGPAKNIQYF
16	TRBV7-9	-	TRBJ2-5	TRBD1	TGTGCCAGCAGCTTACTGGGACAGGGGGCTGACGAGACCCAGTACTTC	CASSLLGQGADETQYF
15	TRBV6-1	few	TRBJ1-2	-	TGTGCCAGCAGCTCCTTTGGGGATGGGTTTTATGGCTACACCTTC	CASSSFGDGFYGYTF
14	TRBV15	few	TRBJ2-7	TRBD2	TGTGCCACCAGCAGAGGCGGGAGCTCCTACGAGCAGTACTTC	CATSRGGSSYEQYF
13	TRBV5-1	-	TRBJ1-2	-	TGCGCCAGCAGCTTGGCCTTTGCCTCGGGCTACACCTTC	CASSLAFASGYTF
15	TRBV12-3/TRBV12-4	-	TRBJ2-7	TRBD1	TGTGCCAGCAGTTCCCATTACAGGGGGCTTCTAGAGCAGTACTTC	CASSSHYRGLLEQYF
13	TRBV4-1	-	TRBJ2-1	-	TGCGCCAGCAGCCAAGAAGGGGTAAATGAGCAGTTCTTC	CASSQEGVNEQFF
14	TRBV5-6	-	TRBJ1-3	-	TGTGCCAGCAGCCCGGACAGCTCTGGAAACACCATATATTTT	CASSPDSSGNTIYF
15	TRBV20-1	few	TRBJ1-1	-	TGCAGTGCTAGAAATACAGGGAGTTCGGGGGCTGAAGCTTTCTTT	CSARNTGSSGAEAFF
14	TRBV20-1	few	TRBJ2-7	TRBD1	TGCAGTGCTCCGGACAGGCGATCGACCTACGAGCAGTACTTC	CSAPDRRSTYEQYF
19	TRBV7-8	few	TRBJ2-2	-	TGTGCCAGCACCCCCTCATCGTCTCCCGACTGGGGGCGGACCGGGGAGCTGTTTTTT	CASTPSSSPDWGRTGELFF
17	TRBV10-3	-	TRBJ2-1	TRBD2	TGTGCCATCAGTGAGTCTGGGAGGTCTAGCGGGCTCAATGAGCAGTTCTTC	CAISESGRSSGLNEQFF
16	TRBV5-6	-	TRBJ2-3	TRBD2	TGTGCCAGCAGCACCGGAGCGGGGGGCCTGTCAGATACGCAGTATTTT	CASSTGAGGLSDTQYF
13	TRBV27	-	TRBJ2-5	TRBD2	TGTGCCGGTCAGTTAGCGGGCCAAGAGACCCAGTACTTC	CAGQLAGQETQYF
14	TRBV6-5	few	TRBJ2-3	-	TGTGCCAGCAGTTGGCAGGGGTTGACAGATACGCAGTATTTT	CASSWQGLTDTQYF
15	TRBV7-9	-	TRBJ2-7	TRBD2	TGTGCCAGCAGCTCGATTCTGACTAGCGGTTACGAGCAGTACTTC	CASSSILTSGYEQYF
13	TRBV12-3/TRBV12-4	few	TRBJ1-1	-	TGTGCCAGCACGGGGTTGGGTCGGACTGAAGCTTTCTTT	CASTGLGRTEAFF
11	TRBV12-3/TRBV12-4	-	TRBJ1-3	-	TGTGCCAGCAGTTTTCGGAACACCATATATTTT	CASSFRNTIYF
12	TRBV20-1	few	TRBJ1-5	-	TGCAGTGCTAGAGAAGGGCCGGGGCCCCAGCATTTT	CSAREGPGPQHF
19	TRBV20-1	few	TRBJ2-5	-	TGCAGTGCTAGATGGCCCTTAGATTTGCCCAGGGGGGTCGGTGAGACCCAGTACTTC	CSARWPLDLPRGVGETQYF
13	TRBV12-3/TRBV12-4	few	TRBJ2-7	-	TGTGCCAGCAAACCGGGACGGAGCTACGAGCAGTACTTC	CASKPGRSYEQYF
18	TRBV20-1	many	TRBJ1-3	-	TGCAGTGCCAGGACCGTGCACCGGGACACAGTCTCTGGAAACACCATATATTTT	CSARTVHRDTVSGNTIYF
12	TRBV20-1	few	TRBJ1-2	-	TGCAGTGCTAGAGATTTAAGACATCCTTACACCTTC	CSARDLRHPYTF
13	TRBV12-3/TRBV12-4	-	TRBJ2-7	-	TGTGCCAGCAGCAAAGGGGACGCCTACGAGCAGTACTTC	CASSKGDAYEQYF
10	TRBV28	-	TRBJ2-3	-	TGTGCCAGCAGTTTGTATGACTGGGCATGG	CASSLYDWAW
17	TRBV10-2	once	TRBJ2-1	TRBD1	TGCGCCAGCAGTGAGTCCCCGTACAGGGGAGTTGGTAATGAGCAGTTCTTC	CASSESPYRGVGNEQFF
12	TRBV7-9	-	TRBJ2-1	-	TGTGCCAGCAGCCCACCTAGCGATGAGCAGTTCTTC	CASSPPSDEQFF
15	TRBV4-1	-	TRBJ2-7	-	TGCGCCAGCAGCCAAGGGTATTCCGGGTCCTACGAGCAGTACTTC	CASSQGYSGSYEQYF
15	TRBV12-3/TRBV12-4	few	TRBJ1-2	-	TGTGCCAGCAGCCACTGGTTGGGGGCCACCGCAGGCTACACCTTC	CASSHWLGATAGYTF
13	TRBV5-6	-	TRBJ1-4	-	TGTGCCAGCAGCTTCATCTTGGAGGAAAAACTGTTTTTT	CASSFILEEKLFF
15	TRBV20-1	few	TRBJ2-1	-	TGCAGTGCTAGAGATCTAAGAGACTTTGTTGATGAGCAGTTCTTC	CSARDLRDFVDEQFF
17	TRBV9	few	TRBJ1-1	TRBD1	TGTGCCAGCAGCGTAGCGGGTGGGACAGACAGGAACACTGAAGCTTTCTTT	CASSVAGGTDRNTEAFF